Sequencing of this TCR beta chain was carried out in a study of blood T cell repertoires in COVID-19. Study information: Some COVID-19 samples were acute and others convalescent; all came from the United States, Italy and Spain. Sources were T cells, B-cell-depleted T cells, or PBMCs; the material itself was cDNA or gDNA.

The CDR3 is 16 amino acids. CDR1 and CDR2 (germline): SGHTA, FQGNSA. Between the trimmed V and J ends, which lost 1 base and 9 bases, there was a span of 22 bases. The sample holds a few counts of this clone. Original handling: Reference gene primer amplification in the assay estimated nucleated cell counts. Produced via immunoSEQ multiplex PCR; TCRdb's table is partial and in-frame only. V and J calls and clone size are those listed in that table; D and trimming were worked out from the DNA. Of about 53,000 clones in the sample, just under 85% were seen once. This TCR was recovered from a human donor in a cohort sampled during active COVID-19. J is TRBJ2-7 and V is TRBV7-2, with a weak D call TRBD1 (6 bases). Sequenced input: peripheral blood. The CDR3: CASSLVVTGSGVVQYF. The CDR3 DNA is TGTGCCAGCAGCTTAGTGGTTACAGGGTCCGGGGTTGTGCAGTACTTC. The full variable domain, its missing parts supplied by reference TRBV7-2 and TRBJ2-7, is GAGVSQSPSNKVTEKGKDVELRCDPISGHTALYWYRQSLGQGLEFLIYFQGNSAPDKSGLPSDRFSAERTGGSVSTLTIQRTQQEDSAVYLCASSLVVTGSGVVQYFGPGTRLTVT.